This entry is about one TCR beta chain. Antigen: not known. The PCR was carried out with 60 Vbeta primers and 13 Jbeta primers. Method: immunoSEQ multiplex PCR; TCRdb's copy keeps in-frame clones and lacks some. This sample has around 180,000 clones, with 80% found just once. The V gene's germline CDR1 is SGDLS and CDR2 YYNGEE. Unmatched junction bases numbered 17, after V lost 9 bases and J lost 3 bases. This CDR3 contains 16 residues. The record originates from a study of cytomegalovirus exposure and HLA in healthy donors. Overall study findings and caveats: There were reportedly fewer N-insertions in an Asian-associated ancestry cluster than the roughly 700-donor mean, in a later analysis. Whilst most TCR sequences proved rare, a subset of public TCRs occurred across many donors. The study reported that TCR beta sequences accurately predicted HLA-A and HLA-B alleles in most subjects.

The sample comprised PBMCs. The V call is TRBV9, the J call TRBJ1-2; TRBD1 matches 7 bases. The TCR comes from a young man in good health and CMV-seropositive. CDR3: CATQVDRTGSYYGYTF. CDR3 coding DNA: TGTGCCACCCAAGTAGATCGGACAGGATCTTACTATGGCTACACCTTC.